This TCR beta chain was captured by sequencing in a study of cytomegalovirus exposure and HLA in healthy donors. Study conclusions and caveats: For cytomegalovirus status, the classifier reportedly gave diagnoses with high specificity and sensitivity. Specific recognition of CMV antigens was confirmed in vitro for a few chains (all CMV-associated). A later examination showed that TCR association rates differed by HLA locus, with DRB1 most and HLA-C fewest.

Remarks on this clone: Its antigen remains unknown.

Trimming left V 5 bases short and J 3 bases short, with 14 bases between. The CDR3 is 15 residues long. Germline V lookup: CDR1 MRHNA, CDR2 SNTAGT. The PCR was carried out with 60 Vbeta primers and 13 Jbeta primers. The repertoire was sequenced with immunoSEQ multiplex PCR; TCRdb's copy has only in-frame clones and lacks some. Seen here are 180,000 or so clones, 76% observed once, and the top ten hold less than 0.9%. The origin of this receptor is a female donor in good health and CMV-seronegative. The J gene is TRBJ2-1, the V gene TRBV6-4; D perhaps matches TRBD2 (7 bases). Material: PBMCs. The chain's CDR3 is CASSLQGGDYNEQFF. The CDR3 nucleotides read TGTGCCAGCAGTCTACAGGGAGGGGACTACAATGAGCAGTTCTTC.